The text below deals with one TCR beta chain. Its antigen is not known. The repertoire was sequenced with immunoSEQ multiplex PCR; TCRdb's copy has only in-frame clones and lacks some. Altogether about 520,000 clones are present, more than 65% being singletons, with the ten largest covering roughly 13%. This record comes from a study of shared clonotypes between healthy human individuals. Study-wide findings and caveats: Represented diversity, genetic and exposure-history alike, was limited by few donors.

Germline V gene sequence: CDR1 ENHRY, CDR2 SYGVKD. This CDR3 has 13 residues. The V and J ends lost 2 bases and 0 bases respectively, with 5 bases between them. In unsorted samples, genomic DNA was obtained using approximately 100 million PBMCs. This sequence was found in a woman in her thirties or forties in good health. Some clones in this sample may be carry-over from other donors' samples. V and J are TRBV10-3 and TRBJ2-7; no clear D gene. What was sequenced was PBMCs. The CDR3: CAISERSSYEQYF. The CDR3 DNA reads TGTGCCATCAGTGAGCGTAGCTCCTACGAGCAGTACTTC.